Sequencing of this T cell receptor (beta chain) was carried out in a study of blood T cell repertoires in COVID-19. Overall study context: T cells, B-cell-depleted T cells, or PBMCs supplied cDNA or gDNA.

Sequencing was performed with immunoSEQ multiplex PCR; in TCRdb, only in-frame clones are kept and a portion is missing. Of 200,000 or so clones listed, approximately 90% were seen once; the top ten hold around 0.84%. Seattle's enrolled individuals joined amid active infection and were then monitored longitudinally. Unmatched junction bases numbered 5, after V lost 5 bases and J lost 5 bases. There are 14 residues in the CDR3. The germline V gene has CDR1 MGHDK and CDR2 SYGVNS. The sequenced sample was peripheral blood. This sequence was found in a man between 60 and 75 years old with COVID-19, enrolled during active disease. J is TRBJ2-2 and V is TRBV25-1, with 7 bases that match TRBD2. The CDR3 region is CASSPRLATGELFF. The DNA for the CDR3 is TGTGCCAGCAGTCCGCGACTAGCAACCGGGGAGCTGTTTTTT.